Presented here are 20 T cell receptor beta chains from one specimen sequenced in a study of tumor-infiltrating lymphocytes in oesophageal squamous cell carcinoma. TCRdb itself ran the PCR reads through MiXCR, one entry per CDR3 protein. The repertoire holds approximately 12,000 distinct CDR3 sequences, with 45% to 65% as singletons. Input material: esophageal tumor tissue. The receptor source for this set is a male donor with esophageal squamous cell carcinoma.

The chain links TRBV13 to TRBJ2-3; D might be TRBD2 (5 bases). Trimming took 5 bases from V and 2 from J, leaving 14 bases between them. Per germline, CDR1 PRHDT and CDR2 FYEKMQ (reference sequence). CDR3 length equals 15 residues. CDR3 bases: TGTGCCAGCAGCAGGAGGTCGTGGGACACAGATACGCAGTATTTT. Translated, it gives CASSRRSWDTDTQYF.

Here the CDR3 reads CASSADRGKGTQYF. CDR3 in DNA: TGTGCCAGCAGCGCGGACAGGGGGAAGGGGACCCAGTACTTC. The chain combines TRBV5-6 with TRBJ2-5; TRBD1 aligns across 10 bases. V lost 4 bases to trimming and J lost 7 bases; unmatched junction nucleotides: 7. CDR3 length: 14 residues. CDR1 is SGHDT and CDR2 is YYEEEE in the germline V gene.

This clonotype was observed once. This rearrangement joins TRBV6-1 to TRBJ2-4; D is unresolved. Gene TRBJ2-7 matches the end of the DNA better, so the J call may be wrong. Germline-derived CDR1 and CDR2 are MNHNS and SASEGT. The CDR3 has 15 amino acids. The CDR3 DNA reads TGTGCCAGCAGTGAACAGCCCTCTGGAACCTACGAGCAGTACTTC. It translates to CASSEQPSGTYEQYF.

The rearrangement links TRBV7-6 to TRBJ1-2; possible D gene TRBD1, 5 bases. The germline V and J ends were trimmed by 5 bases and 4 bases, with 14 bases remaining between them. The germline V gene encodes CDR1 SGHVS and CDR2 FNYEAQ. The CDR3 is 14 residues long. The chain's CDR3 is CASSTSGLSYGYTF. CDR3 in DNA: TGTGCCAGCAGCACCTCGGGGCTGAGCTATGGCTACACCTTC.

DNA for the CDR3: TGTGCCAGCAGACAGGGACTAGCGGGGAACAATGAGCAGTTCTTC. It is translated as CASRQGLAGNNEQFF. The chain couples TRBV7-2 to TRBJ2-1; 13 bases agree with TRBD2. This CDR3 spans 15 amino acids. Trimming cost V 6 bases and J 5 bases; bases outside gene matches: 4. Germline CDR1 is SGHTA and CDR2 is FQGNSA.

This chain connects TRBV7-9 to TRBJ2-5; the D gene is possibly TRBD2 (5 bases). V lost 3 bases to trimming and J lost 2 bases, with 25 bases between them. Germline V lookup: CDR1 SEHNR, CDR2 FQNEAQ (reference sequence). This CDR3 has 19 residues. Here the CDR3 reads CASSFPPRGRGNRQETQYF. In nucleotides, the CDR3 is TGTGCCAGCAGCTTCCCCCCGCGTGGTAGAGGGAACCGTCAAGAGACCCAGTACTTC.

The chain employs TRBV7-2 and TRBJ2-3; D ambiguous. TRBJ1-1 matches the DNA end more closely, so the J call is doubtful. CDR3 length equals 13 residues. Germline CDR1 reads SGHTA; CDR2 reads FQGNSA. The CDR3 reads CASSFPPRPEAFF. CDR3 DNA: TGTGCCAGCAGCTTCCCGCCCCGACCTGAAGCTTTCTTT.

This rearrangement joins TRBV6-1 to TRBJ2-3; D assignment may be TRBD1 or TRBD2 (5 bases each). The CDR3 runs 14 residues. V was shortened by 10 bases and J by 4 bases, with 18 bases between the two germline ends. CDR1 MNHNS and CDR2 SASEGT come from the germline V gene. DNA of the CDR3: TGTGCCACCGCCGACCGGGGCCGGGCAGATACGCAGTATTTT. Translating gives CATADRGRADTQYF.

The chain employs TRBV7-9 and TRBJ2-7; D unclear. The J call is in doubt because the DNA end fits TRBJ2-1 better. Germline V CDR1 and CDR2: SEHNR, FQNEAQ (reference sequence). CDR3 size: 12 residues. The CDR3 loop reads CASSLDVNEQFF. Here the CDR3 DNA reads TGTGCCAGCAGCTTAGACGTCAATGAGCAGTTCTTC.

The V call is TRBV7-6, the J call TRBJ2-3; D perhaps matches TRBD2 (5 bases). The CDR3 runs to 14 residues. V was cut by 0 bases and J by 14 bases, with 18 bases left in between. CDR1 SGHVS and CDR2 FNYEAQ come from the germline V gene. DNA of the CDR3: TGTGCCAGCAGCTTAGCGCAGAACACCGGGGAGCTGTATTTT. Encoded protein: CASSLAQNTGELYF.

This chain uses TRBV7-6 with TRBJ2-3; no firm D call. Germline loops: CDR1 SGHVS, CDR2 FNYEAQ. The V and J ends lost 2 bases and 1 base respectively, with 13 bases between them. This CDR3 is built from 16 residues. CDR3 loop: CASSLRSTPGTDTQYF. DNA for the CDR3: TGTGCCAGCAGCTTAAGGTCAACTCCAGGCACAGATACGCAGTATTTT. Full variable domain (missing parts from reference TRBV7-6 and TRBJ2-3): GAGVSQSPRYKVTKRGQDVALRCDPISGHVSLYWYRQALGQGPEFLTYFNYEAQQDKSGLPNDRFSAERPEGSISTLTIQRTEQRDSAMYRCASSLRSTPGTDTQYFGPGTRLTVL.

This clonotype was seen ten or more times. V and J are TRBV27 and TRBJ1-2, with D maybe TRBD1 (5 bases). Trimming took 3 bases from V and 4 from J, leaving 9 bases between them. CDR3 length equals 13 residues. The V gene's germline CDR1 is MNHEY and CDR2 SMNVEV (reference sequence). This chain's CDR3 is CASSFGGGYGYTF. The DNA of the CDR3 is TGTGCCAGCAGTTTCGGGGGGGGCTATGGCTACACCTTC.

This clonotype has at least ten counts. V gene TRBV7-2 combines with J gene TRBJ2-3; D not certain. Trimming removed 1 base from V and 4 bases from J, with 3 bases in between. The CDR3 totals 12 residues. Germline CDR1 SGHTA, CDR2 FQGNSA. This CDR3 reads CASSLGADTQYF. The CDR3 DNA sequence: TGTGCCAGCAGCTTAGGAGCAGATACGCAGTATTTT.

The count of this clonotype is one. This chain links TRBV7-2 with TRBJ2-5; no clear D gene. The germline V gene has CDR1 SGHTA and CDR2 FQGNSA. Trimming shortened V by 4 bases and J by 0 bases, and 0 bases separated the two germline ends. CDR3 length: 11 amino acids. DNA for the CDR3: TGTGCCAGCAGCTACCAAGAGACCCAGTACTTC. Protein product: CASSYQETQYF.

Details on this clonotype: As the CDR3 is not closed by the conserved phenylalanine or tryptophan, this likely results from a read error. The DNA is omitted, as the CDR3 cannot be located on it reliably, and the CDR3 follows TCRdb's listing. The CDR3 is CASSEVRTMNEQYFGP. This chain joins TRBV6-1 and TRBJ1-1. CDR1 and CDR2 (germline): MNHNS, SASEGT. The CDR3 has 16 amino acids, counting both end residues.

J is TRBJ2-4 and V is TRBV28; 11 bases are a match to TRBD1. Judging by the DNA end, TRBJ2-5 fits better; the J call may be wrong. This CDR3 is built from 13 residues. The V gene's germline CDR1 is MDHEN and CDR2 SYDVKM. CDR3: CASSGQGAETQYF. In nucleotides, the CDR3 is TGTGCCAGCAGTGGACAGGGGGCTGAGACCCAGTACTTC.

This clonotype was recorded at least ten times. The chain employs TRBV7-8 and TRBJ1-4, with TRBD1 matching 9 bases. The CDR3 runs to 13 residues. V trimming: 2 bases; J trimming: 11 bases; junction bases outside the gene matches: 3. CDR1 is SGHVS, CDR2 FQNEAQ, per germline. The CDR3 DNA follows: TGTGCCAGCAGCTTACTGACAGGGGGGAAACTGTTTTTT. Translated, it gives CASSLLTGGKLFF.

In its sample, this clonotype ranks as medium-sized. This chain links TRBV24-1 with TRBJ2-7; D call uncertain. Trimming left V 4 bases short and J 3 bases short, with 9 bases between. Germline CDR1 reads KGHDR; CDR2 reads SFDVKD. There are 13 residues in the CDR3. The CDR3 nucleotides read TGTGCCACCAGTGACCTGAGAAGCTACGAGCAGTACTTC. It encodes CATSDLRSYEQYF.

CDR3 bases: TGCGCCAGCAGCCCGACGGAGGCAACTAATGAAAAACTGTTTTTT. It specifies CASSPTEATNEKLFF. The chain joins TRBV5-1 to TRBJ1-4; the D is unclear. This CDR3 is built from 15 residues. Germline assignment: CDR1 SGHRS and CDR2 YFSETQ. V was trimmed by 4 bases and J by 0 bases, leaving 10 bases between them.

This chain links TRBV7-2 with TRBJ2-7; D is unclear. The CDR3 is 13 residues long. CDR1 and CDR2 (germline): SGHTA, FQGNSA. V shed 1 base and J shed 5 bases, with 9 bases lying between them. The CDR3 reads CASSLVRVDEQYF. The CDR3 region has the DNA TGTGCCAGCAGCTTAGTTCGGGTCGACGAGCAGTACTTC.